One sample yielded the 27 T cell receptor beta chains listed below, sequenced in a study of blood T cell repertoires in COVID-19. The assay was immunoSEQ multiplex PCR, and TCRdb's table has in-frame clones only and misses some. The sample contains more than 250,000 clones, about 88% of which appear only once. Specimen: peripheral blood. The origin of the receptors is a man aged 18 to 30 with active or convalescent COVID-19.

This chain connects TRBV6-6 to TRBJ1-3, with 10 bases that match TRBD1. CDR1 is MNHNY and CDR2 is SVGAGI in the germline V gene (reference sequence). After removal of 7 bases from V and 2 bases from J, the junction contained 8 bases not matched to a gene. The CDR3 has 16 residues. The CDR3, as DNA: TGTGCCAGCAAGGGACAGGGGCGAATCCCTGGAAACACCATATATTTT. This codes for CASKGQGRIPGNTIYF.

This clone was detected only once. The gene calls are TRBV19 and TRBJ2-3, with TRBD2 as a possible D gene (5 bases). Trimming cost V 8 bases and J 2 bases, with 17 bases left between them. Germline values: CDR1 LNHDA, CDR2 SQIVND (reference sequence). This CDR3 is 15 amino acids long. The CDR3 region has the DNA TGTGCCAGTTCGATCCAAGCGGATATCACAGATACGCAGTATTTT. Protein sequence: CASSIQADITDTQYF.

The chain recombines TRBV10-2 with TRBJ2-2; TRBD1 agrees at 7 bases. V lost 6 bases and J lost 2; bases outside the gene matches: 12. The CDR3 length is 17 residues. Germline V CDR1 and CDR2: WSHSY, SAAADI. CDR3 nucleotides: TGCGCCAGCAGAAAGGGGGCAGGGCACTTTAACACCGGGGAGCTGTTTTTT. This codes for CASRKGAGHFNTGELFF.

This clone was recorded at least ten times. V is TRBV2 and J is TRBJ1-2; weak D call: TRBD1 (5 bases). The CDR3 is made up of 16 amino acids. V was pared by 0 bases and J by 4 bases, with 15 bases between. Germline V gives CDR1 SNHLY, CDR2 FYNNEI. The CDR3, as DNA: TGTGCCAGCAGTGAAGCGCTTCAGGGTACCCTCTATGGCTACACCTTC. It is translated as CASSEALQGTLYGYTF.

The chain joins TRBV10-3 to TRBJ2-5; 9 bases align to TRBD2. The trim removed 10 bases at V and 4 bases at J, leaving 10 bases unmatched. CDR1 and CDR2 (germline): ENHRY, SYGVKD. The CDR3 has 14 residues. The CDR3 spells CATGLREGGETQYF. CDR3 bases: TGTGCCACCGGGCTGCGGGAGGGAGGAGAGACCCAGTACTTC.

The rearrangement links TRBV18 to TRBJ1-3; 7 nucleotides line up with TRBD1. The V gene's germline CDR1 is KGHSH and CDR2 LQKENI. The CDR3 is 16 residues long. The V gene end was trimmed by 0 bases and the J gene end by 2 bases; junction bases not matched to a gene: 4. CDR3 DNA: TGTGCCAGCTCACCACCGAACAGGGGAGCTGGAAACACCATATATTTT. Translating it yields CASSPPNRGAGNTIYF.

The V call is TRBV6-6, the J call TRBJ2-2; 9 bases match TRBD1. This CDR3 comprises 15 residues. Germline loops: CDR1 MNHNY, CDR2 SVGAGI (reference sequence). Trimming removed 5 bases from V and 4 bases from J; junction bases left unmatched: 5. CDR3 region: CASSPDRGGTGELFF. For the CDR3, the DNA is TGTGCCAGCAGTCCCGACAGGGGGGGCACCGGGGAGCTGTTTTTT.

The chain couples TRBV19 to TRBJ1-2; 7 bases line up with TRBD1. Trimming cost V 2 bases and J 6 bases; bases outside gene matches: 6. The V gene's germline CDR1 is LNHDA and CDR2 SQIVND (reference sequence). CDR3 length: 14 amino acids. In DNA form, the CDR3 reads TGTGCCAGTAGTATAAGGAGGGGGCGCGATGGCTACACCTTC. Translation: CASSIRRGRDGYTF.

The chain recombines TRBV4-2 with TRBJ2-7; 8 bases are shared with TRBD2. The CDR3 runs to 15 residues. The V gene's germline CDR1 is LGHNA and CDR2 YNFKEQ. V lost 4 bases to trimming and J lost 5 bases; unmatched junction nucleotides: 10. CDR3: CASSRTLGRADEQYF. In nucleotides, the CDR3 is TGTGCCAGCAGCCGCACTCTCGGGAGGGCCGACGAGCAGTACTTC.

This chain uses TRBV4-3 with TRBJ2-3; 9 bases map to TRBD2. V lost 1 base, J lost 5 bases, and 13 bases stayed unmatched. Germline lookup yields CDR1 LGHNA and CDR2 YSLEER. The CDR3 contains 18 residues. Written as DNA, the CDR3 is TGCGCCAGCAGCCAAGGGGGAGATAGCGGGAGCGGGATAGATACGCAGTATTTT. It yields the protein CASSQGGDSGSGIDTQYF.

V and J are TRBV24-1 and TRBJ2-7; unclear D gene. Germline V CDR1 and CDR2: KGHDR, SFDVKD. This CDR3 spans 11 amino acids. Trimming took off 5 bases at V and 4 bases at J, with 5 bases between the two ends. The CDR3 protein is CATSGGYEQYF. CDR3 sequence (DNA): TGTGCCACCAGTGGCGGTTACGAGCAGTACTTC.

This chain links TRBV2 with TRBJ1-3, with TRBD1 identical over 8 bases. Unmatched junction bases numbered 5, after V lost 6 bases and J lost 4 bases. The CDR3 covers 14 residues. The germline CDR1 and CDR2 sequences are SNHLY and FYNNEI. CDR3 loop: CASRWTGFGNTIYF. In DNA, the CDR3 is TGTGCCAGCAGGTGGACAGGGTTCGGAAACACCATATATTTT. The full variable domain, rest sourced from reference TRBV2 and TRBJ1-3, is EPEVTQTPSHQVTQMGQEVILRCVPISNHLYFYWYRQILGQKVEFLVSFYNNEISEKSEIFDDQFSVERPDGSNFTLKIRSTKLEDSAMYFCASRWTGFGNTIYFGEGSWLTVV.

This rearrangement joins TRBV28 to TRBJ1-1; D uncertain. The V end lost 8 bases, the J end lost 5 bases, and 15 bases lay between the germline ends. CDR1 MDHEN and CDR2 SYDVKM come from the germline V gene. CDR3 length equals 13 residues. CDR3 region: CASQITGETEAFF. As DNA, the CDR3 is TGTGCCAGCCAAATTACCGGGGAAACTGAAGCTTTCTTT.

CDR3 loop: CASSPGLGGHQETQYF. In DNA form, the CDR3 reads TGTGCCAGCAGCCCAGGGTTGGGGGGGCACCAAGAGACCCAGTACTTC. The V gene is TRBV7-9, the J gene TRBJ2-5; D is possibly TRBD2 (7 bases). This CDR3 is built from 16 residues. The germline V gene has CDR1 SEHNR and CDR2 FQNEAQ (reference sequence). With 5 bases removed from V and 0 bases from J, the gap between germline ends came to 16 bases.

The rearrangement uses TRBV19 and TRBJ2-3; 10 nucleotides align to TRBD2. Trimming cost V 3 bases and J 4 bases; bases outside gene matches: 13. Germline V gene lookup returns CDR1 LNHDA and CDR2 SQIVND (reference sequence). This CDR3 spans 18 amino acids. CDR3 bases: TGTGCCAGTAGTATGGAGGGGGCTAGCGGGAGTGGGGCAGATACGCAGTATTTT. It encodes CASSMEGASGSGADTQYF.

This clone was observed a few times. J is TRBJ1-2 and V is TRBV7-3; D remains ambiguous. Germline CDR1 is SGHTA and CDR2 is FQGTGA. The CDR3 is 13 amino acids. The V end lost 5 bases, the J end lost 4 bases, and 11 bases lay between the germline ends. This CDR3 reads CASSQSAGYGYTF. CDR3 nucleotides: TGTGCCAGCAGCCAATCGGCGGGCTATGGCTACACCTTC.

The V and J genes are TRBV5-8 and TRBJ1-2; D not resolved. V was trimmed by 2 bases and J by 6 bases, leaving 14 bases between them. The CDR3 contains 14 residues. Germline-derived CDR1 and CDR2 are SGHTS and YDEGEE. CDR3 coding DNA: TGTGCCAGCAGCTTTGGACCGGAGAGGGATGGCTACACCTTC. Its translation is CASSFGPERDGYTF.

This chain uses TRBV28 with TRBJ1-4, with D unclear. CDR3 size: 15 residues. Trimming pared 8 bases from V and 7 bases from J, leaving 20 bases between. Germline CDR1 reads MDHEN; CDR2 reads SYDVKM. The chain's CDR3 is CASGTVSTEGEKLFF. The DNA of the CDR3 is TGTGCCAGCGGAACCGTCTCCACGGAGGGTGAAAAACTGTTTTTT. Based on the CDR3 plus reference TRBV28 and TRBJ1-4, the full variable domain is DVKVTQSSRYLVKRTGEKVFLECVQDMDHENMFWYRQDPGLGLRLIYFSYDVKMKEKGDIPEGYSVSREKKERFSLILESASTNQTSMYLCASGTVSTEGEKLFFGSGTQLSVL.

V and J are TRBV29-1 and TRBJ2-7; no firm D call. This CDR3 region has 14 residues. V dropped 4 bases and J dropped 0 bases, with 13 bases sitting between them. The germline gives CDR1 SQVTM, CDR2 ANQGSEA. The CDR3 protein is CSVGVGRSSYEQYF. The CDR3 coding sequence is TGCAGCGTTGGGGTAGGTCGGAGCTCCTACGAGCAGTACTTC.

The J gene is TRBJ2-1, the V gene TRBV7-9, with a possible D match to TRBD1 (5 bases). CDR3 length: 11 residues. The V gene's germline CDR1 is SEHNR and CDR2 FQNEAQ (reference sequence). Trimming cost V 8 bases and J 8 bases, with 10 bases left between them. CDR3 in DNA: TGTGCCAGCGCCTTGGGGCATGAGCAGTTCTTC. It translates to CASALGHEQFF.

This CDR3 reads CASSLDRQHGANEKLFF. The DNA of the CDR3 is TGTGCCAGCAGCTTAGATCGGCAACACGGGGCTAATGAAAAACTGTTTTTT. The chain employs TRBV11-2 and TRBJ1-4; D gene ambiguous. CDR1 and CDR2 from the germline V gene are SGHAT and FQNNGV. Trimming stripped 0 bases from V and 3 bases from J, with 14 bases between. CDR3 size: 17 residues.

V is TRBV12-5 and J is TRBJ2-6, with no clear D. Between the trimmed V and J ends, which lost 7 bases and 0 bases, there was a span of 4 bases. The CDR3 length is 13 residues. Germline CDR1 is LGHNT and CDR2 is FRNRAP. The CDR3 coding sequence is TGTGCTAGTGCTCGCTCTGGGGCCAACGTCCTGACTTTC. Amino acid sequence: CASARSGANVLTF.

This chain links TRBV30 with TRBJ1-6; TRBD1 is a possible D gene (6 bases). V shed 7 bases and J shed 7 bases, with 11 bases lying between them. In germline, CDR1 is GTSNPN, CDR2 SVGIG (reference sequence). The CDR3 runs to 12 residues. The DNA for the CDR3 is TGTGCCTACCGGACAGCAAATTCACCCCTCCACTTT. It encodes CAYRTANSPLHF.

The V call is TRBV3-1 (or the pseudogene TRBV3-2), the J call TRBJ2-1; TRBD2 agrees at 15 bases. CDR1 and CDR2 from the germline V gene are LGHDT and YNNKEL (reference sequence). The CDR3 spans 14 residues. The junction had 6 bases not matched to a gene; V was cut back by 4 bases and J by 14 bases. Here the CDR3 DNA reads TGTGCCAGCAGCCGGTCCGGGACTAGCGGGGGGAAGTTCTTC. Encoded protein: CASSRSGTSGGKFF.

The rearrangement links TRBV6-5 to TRBJ1-2, with D possibly matching TRBD1 (5 bases). This CDR3 region has 13 residues. Germline loops: CDR1 MNHEY, CDR2 SVGAGI. V was pared by 3 bases and J by 3 bases, with 8 bases between. The CDR3 loop reads CASSYRQHYGYTF. The CDR3 nucleotides read TGTGCCAGCAGTTATCGACAGCACTATGGCTACACCTTC.

This sequence joins TRBV24-1 and TRBJ1-3, with D unresolved. In germline, CDR1 is KGHDR, CDR2 SFDVKD. The V end was cut by 3 bases, the J end by 1 base, with 9 bases between. The CDR3 is 15 residues long. The CDR3 is CATSDPLDSGNTIYF. In DNA, the CDR3 is TGTGCCACCAGTGATCCTTTAGATTCTGGAAACACCATATATTTT.

This chain joins TRBV7-9 and TRBJ2-4; D may be TRBD2 (6 bases). The germline gives CDR1 SEHNR, CDR2 FQNEAQ (reference sequence). The CDR3 extends over 13 amino acids. The DNA of the CDR3 is TGTGCGGTCGTCATAGCGGAGGGAAACATTCAGTACTTC. Encoded protein: CAVVIAEGNIQYF.